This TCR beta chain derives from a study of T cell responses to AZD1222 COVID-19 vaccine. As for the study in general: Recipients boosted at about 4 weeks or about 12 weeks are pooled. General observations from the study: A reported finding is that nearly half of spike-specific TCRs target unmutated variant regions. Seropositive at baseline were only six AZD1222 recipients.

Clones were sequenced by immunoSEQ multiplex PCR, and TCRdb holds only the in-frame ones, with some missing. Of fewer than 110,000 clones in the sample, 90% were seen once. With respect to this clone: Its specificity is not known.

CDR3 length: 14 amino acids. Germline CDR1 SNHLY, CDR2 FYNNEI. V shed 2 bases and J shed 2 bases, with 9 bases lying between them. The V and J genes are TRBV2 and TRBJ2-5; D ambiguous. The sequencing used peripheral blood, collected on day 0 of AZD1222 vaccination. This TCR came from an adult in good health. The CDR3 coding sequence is TGTGCCAGCAGTGAACTGAGAGTACAAGAGACCCAGTACTTC. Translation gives CASSELRVQETQYF.